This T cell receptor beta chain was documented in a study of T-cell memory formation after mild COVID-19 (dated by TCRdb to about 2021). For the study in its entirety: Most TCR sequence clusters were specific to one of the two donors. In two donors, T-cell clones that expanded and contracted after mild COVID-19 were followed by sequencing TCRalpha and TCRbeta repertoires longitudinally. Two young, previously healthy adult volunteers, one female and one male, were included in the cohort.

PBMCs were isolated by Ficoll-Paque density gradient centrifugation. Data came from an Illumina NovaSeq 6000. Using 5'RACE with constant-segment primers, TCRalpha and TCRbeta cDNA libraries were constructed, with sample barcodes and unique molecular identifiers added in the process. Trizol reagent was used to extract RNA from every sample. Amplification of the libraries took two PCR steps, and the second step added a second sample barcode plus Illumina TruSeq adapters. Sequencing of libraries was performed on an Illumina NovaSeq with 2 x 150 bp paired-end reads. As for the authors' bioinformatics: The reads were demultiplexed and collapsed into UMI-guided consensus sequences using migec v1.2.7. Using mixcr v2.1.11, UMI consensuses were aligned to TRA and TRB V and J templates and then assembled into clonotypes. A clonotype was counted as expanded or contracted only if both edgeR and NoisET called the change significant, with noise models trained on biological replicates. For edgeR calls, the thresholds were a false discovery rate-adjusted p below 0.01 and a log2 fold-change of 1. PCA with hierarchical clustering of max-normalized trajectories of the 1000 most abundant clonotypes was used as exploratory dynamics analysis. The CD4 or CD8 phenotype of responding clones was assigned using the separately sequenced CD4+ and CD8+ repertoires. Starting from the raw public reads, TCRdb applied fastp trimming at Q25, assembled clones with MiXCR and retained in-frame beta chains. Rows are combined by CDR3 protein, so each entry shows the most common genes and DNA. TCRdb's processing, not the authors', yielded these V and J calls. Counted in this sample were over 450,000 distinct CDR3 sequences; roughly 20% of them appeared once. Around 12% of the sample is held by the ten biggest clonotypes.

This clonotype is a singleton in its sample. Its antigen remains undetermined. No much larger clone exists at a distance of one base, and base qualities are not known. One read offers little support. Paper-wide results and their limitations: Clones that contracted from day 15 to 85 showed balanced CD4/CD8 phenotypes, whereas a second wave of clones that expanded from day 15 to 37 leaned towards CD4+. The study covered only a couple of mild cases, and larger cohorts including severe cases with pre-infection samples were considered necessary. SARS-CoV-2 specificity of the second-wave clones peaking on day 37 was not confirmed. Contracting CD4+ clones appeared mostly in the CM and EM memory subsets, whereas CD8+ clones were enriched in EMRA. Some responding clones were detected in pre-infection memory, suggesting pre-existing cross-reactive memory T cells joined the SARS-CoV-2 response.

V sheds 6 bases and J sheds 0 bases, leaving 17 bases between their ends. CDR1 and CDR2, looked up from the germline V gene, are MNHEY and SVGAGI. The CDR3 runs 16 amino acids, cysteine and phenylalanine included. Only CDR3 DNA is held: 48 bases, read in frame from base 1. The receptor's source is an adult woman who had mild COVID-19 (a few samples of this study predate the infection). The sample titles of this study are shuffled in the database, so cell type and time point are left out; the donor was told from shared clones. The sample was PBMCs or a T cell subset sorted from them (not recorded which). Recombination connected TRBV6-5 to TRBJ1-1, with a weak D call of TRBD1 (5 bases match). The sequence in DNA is TGTGCCAGCAGCCCCGGGGGGAAGGGAATGAACACTGAAGCTTTCTTT. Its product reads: CASSPGGKGMNTEAFF.